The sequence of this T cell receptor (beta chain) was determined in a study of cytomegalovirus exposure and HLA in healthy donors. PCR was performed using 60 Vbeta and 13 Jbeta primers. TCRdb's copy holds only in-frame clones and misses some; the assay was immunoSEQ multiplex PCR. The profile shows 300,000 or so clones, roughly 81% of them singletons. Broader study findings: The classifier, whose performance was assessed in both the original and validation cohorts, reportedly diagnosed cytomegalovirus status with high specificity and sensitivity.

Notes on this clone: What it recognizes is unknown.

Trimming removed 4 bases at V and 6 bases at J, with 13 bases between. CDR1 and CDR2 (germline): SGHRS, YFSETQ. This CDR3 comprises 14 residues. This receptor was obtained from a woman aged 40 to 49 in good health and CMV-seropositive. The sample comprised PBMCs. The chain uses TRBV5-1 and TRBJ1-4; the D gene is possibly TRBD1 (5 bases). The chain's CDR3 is CASSAWGGDEKLFF. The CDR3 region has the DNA TGCGCCAGCAGCGCGTGGGGGGGTGATGAAAAACTGTTTTTT. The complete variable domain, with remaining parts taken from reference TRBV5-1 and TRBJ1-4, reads KAGVTQTPRYLIKTRGQQVTLSCSPISGHRSVSWYQQTPGQGLQFLFEYFSETQRNKGNFPGRFSGRQFSNSRSEMNVSTLELGDSALYLCASSAWGGDEKLFFGSGTQLSVL.